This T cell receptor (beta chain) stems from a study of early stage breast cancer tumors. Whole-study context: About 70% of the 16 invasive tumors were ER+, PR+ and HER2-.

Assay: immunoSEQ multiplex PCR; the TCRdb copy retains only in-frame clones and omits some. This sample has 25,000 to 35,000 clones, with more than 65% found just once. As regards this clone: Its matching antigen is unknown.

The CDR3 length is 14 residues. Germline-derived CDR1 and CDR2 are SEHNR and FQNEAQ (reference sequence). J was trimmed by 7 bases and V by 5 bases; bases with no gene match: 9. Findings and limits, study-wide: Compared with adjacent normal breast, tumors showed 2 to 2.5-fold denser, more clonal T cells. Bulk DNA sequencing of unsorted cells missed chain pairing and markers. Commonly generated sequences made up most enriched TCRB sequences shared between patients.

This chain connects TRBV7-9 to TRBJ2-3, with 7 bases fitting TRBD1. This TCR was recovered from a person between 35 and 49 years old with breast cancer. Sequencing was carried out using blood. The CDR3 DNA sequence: TGTGCCAGCAGCCAGGGGGAACTAATCTATACGCAGTATTTT. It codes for CASSQGELIYTQYF.